A selection of T cell receptor beta chains follows, all from one sample in a study of blood T cell repertoires in COVID-19. Generated by immunoSEQ multiplex PCR, the TCRdb table keeps only in-frame clones and is missing some. In the table there are around 94,000 clones, roughly nine tenths of which are singletons. The sequencing input was peripheral blood. All receptors come from a woman aged 45-60 years with COVID-19, enrolled during active disease. Each CDR3 is given with its conserved first and last residue. The D gene is left open where the match is weak. Part of the rows lack a size; the others show once, few, many or a class for expanded clones.

j_gene	d_gene	abundance	v_gene	CDR3nt	CDR3aa
TRBJ1-3	TRBD1	medium-sized	TRBV6-1	TGTGCCAGCAGTGAGGACAGGAACTCTGGAAACACCATATATTTT	CASSEDRNSGNTIYF
TRBJ2-7	TRBD1	-	TRBV6-2/TRBV6-3	TGTGCCAGCAGTTACGTCCACAGACAGGGGTTCAACGAGCAGTACTTC	CASSYVHRQGFNEQYF
TRBJ1-5	TRBD1	-	TRBV5-1	TGCGCCAGCAGCGTGACAGGGGATAGCAATCAGCCCCAGCATTTT	CASSVTGDSNQPQHF
TRBJ1-2	-	few	TRBV28	TGTGCCAGCAGTAGAACAGTTGCTAACTATGGCTACACCTTC	CASSRTVANYGYTF
TRBJ1-4	TRBD1	-	TRBV19	TGTGCCAGTAGTGGCAGGGGGACTAATGAAAAACTGTTTTTT	CASSGRGTNEKLFF
TRBJ2-7	TRBD2	-	TRBV27	TGTGCCAGCAGCCAGGGCGATTCGGGGGGCGAGCAGTACTTC	CASSQGDSGGEQYF
TRBJ2-7	TRBD1	once	TRBV10-1	TGCGCCAGCAGTGAGTCGCCTCTACAGGGGGAAAGGTCCTACGAGCAGTACTTC	CASSESPLQGERSYEQYF
TRBJ2-3	TRBD2	once	TRBV5-4	TGTGCCAGCAGCTTGTCCGGGGGGGGCACAGATACGCAGTATTTT	CASSLSGGGTDTQYF
TRBJ2-3	TRBD2	-	TRBV7-2	TGTGCCAGCAGCCTATCGGGACTAGCGGGGGGTTGGGATACGCAGTATTTT	CASSLSGLAGGWDTQYF
TRBJ1-5	TRBD1	-	TRBV19	TGTGCCAGTAGGACCTTGGGGACAGGGGGTAATCAGCCCCAGCATTTT	CASRTLGTGGNQPQHF
TRBJ2-7	-	-	TRBV16	TGTGCCAGCAGCCGCGCGACCTACGAGCAGTACTTC	CASSRATYEQYF
TRBJ2-5	-	-	TRBV27	TGTGCCAGCGGCTCGGCGAGGGAGAAGACCCAGTACTTC	CASGSAREKTQYF
TRBJ1-1	TRBD1	-	TRBV7-3	TGTGCCAGCAGCCCCTCCGGGACAGGGTACACTGAAGCTTTCTTT	CASSPSGTGYTEAFF
TRBJ2-2	TRBD2	-	TRBV7-3	TGTGCCAGCAGCCCCGGACTAGCGGGGCACACCGGGGAGCTGTTTTTT	CASSPGLAGHTGELFF
TRBJ1-5	TRBD1	-	TRBV24-1	TGTGCCACCAGTGATACCCGGGACAGGGGTAGCAATCAGCCCCAGCATTTT	CATSDTRDRGSNQPQHF
TRBJ2-7	-	-	TRBV20-1	TGCAGTGCTAGTCCGGTAGTTGGGAGTTACGAGCAGTACTTC	CSASPVVGSYEQYF
TRBJ1-2	TRBD1	-	TRBV7-7	TGTGCCAGCAGCTTAGCAGGCTACGAACAGGGGGCAAGTGGCTACACCTTC	CASSLAGYEQGASGYTF
TRBJ1-2	-	-	TRBV6-5	TGTGCCAGCAGTTACGAACCCCAGGGTTTTCTTGGTGGCTACACCTTC	CASSYEPQGFLGGYTF
TRBJ2-2	-	once	TRBV7-6	TGTGCCAGCAGCCCTCGGGTGGGGGCTACAAACACCGGGGAGCTGTTTTTT	CASSPRVGATNTGELFF
TRBJ1-3	-	-	TRBV13	TGTGCCAGCAGCTTAGGGAGCAGGGACTCTGGAAACACCATATATTTT	CASSLGSRDSGNTIYF
TRBJ1-1	TRBD1	-	TRBV11-2	TGTGCCAGCAGCTCTGACAGGGTAGTATCTGAAGCTTTCTTT	CASSSDRVVSEAFF
TRBJ2-7	TRBD1	once	TRBV5-1	TGCGCCAGCAGCCTCCCGGGACAGGGAAGAACCTACGAGCAGTACTTC	CASSLPGQGRTYEQYF
TRBJ1-4	-	-	TRBV19	TGTGCCAGTAGTATGGCCAAACTCACAGGGGAAAAACTGTTTTTT	CASSMAKLTGEKLFF
TRBJ1-4	TRBD1	once	TRBV28	TGTGCCAGCACCCCGAGGACAGGGCGGCCTGAAAAACTGTTTTTT	CASTPRTGRPEKLFF
TRBJ1-2	TRBD1	-	TRBV9	TGTGCCAGCAGCGCCCAGTCCCAGGGGGTCTATGGCTACACCTTC	CASSAQSQGVYGYTF
TRBJ1-2	-	few	TRBV7-2	TGTGCCAGCAGCTTATACCCTCCGGGTGGCTACACCTTC	CASSLYPPGGYTF
TRBJ1-5	-	-	TRBV19	TGTGCCAGTAGTATAGGGGCTAGCAATCAGCCCCAGCATTTT	CASSIGASNQPQHF
TRBJ1-1	-	-	TRBV5-8	TGTGCCAGCAGCTTGGGAGGCCACACTGAAGCTTTCTTT	CASSLGGHTEAFF
TRBJ1-2	TRBD1	-	TRBV27	TGTGCCAGCAGTCCAGGACAGGGAGTACACTATGGCTACACCTTC	CASSPGQGVHYGYTF
TRBJ1-5	TRBD1	few	TRBV7-8	TGTGCCAGCAGCTTAGCAGGGGGCATTCAGCCCCAGCATTTT	CASSLAGGIQPQHF
TRBJ1-4	-	-	TRBV6-5	TGTGCCACCCAAGACGTTGGTCTAGGAGAAAAACTGTTTTTT	CATQDVGLGEKLFF
TRBJ2-6	-	-	TRBV7-6	TGTGCCAGCAGCGTAGGGGCAGGGCAGATCTCTGGGGCCAACGTCCTGACTTTC	CASSVGAGQISGANVLTF
TRBJ1-4	-	-	TRBV28	TGTGCCAGCAGTGGCAGGGTTTCCGAAAAACTGTTTTTT	CASSGRVSEKLFF
TRBJ1-5	-	-	TRBV5-6	TGTGCCAGCAGCTTGGCTTGGTCGGGGGATCAGCCCCAGCATTTT	CASSLAWSGDQPQHF
TRBJ2-1	TRBD2	-	TRBV19	TGTGCCAGTAGTAGATCTAGCGGGGGACACAATGAGCAGTTCTTC	CASSRSSGGHNEQFF
TRBJ1-1	TRBD1	-	TRBV19	TGTGCCACCATCTTACAGGGGAAAGCTTTCTTT	CATILQGKAFF
TRBJ2-3	TRBD2	-	TRBV25-1	TGTGCCAGCAGTGAGGGGAGCGGGGGGGCGAAAGATACGCAGTATTTT	CASSEGSGGAKDTQYF
TRBJ2-3	-	-	TRBV6-2/TRBV6-3	TGTGCCAGCAGTTCTGGGGGGGCGGTGAGAGCGCAGTATTTT	CASSSGGAVRAQYF
TRBJ2-7	-	-	TRBV12-3/TRBV12-4	TGTGCCAGCAGTTCGACACGGGAGCAGTACTTC	CASSSTREQYF
TRBJ1-1	-	-	TRBV7-9	TGTGCCAGCAGCTCACAACCGGGGGGGACTGAAGCTTTCTTT	CASSSQPGGTEAFF
TRBJ2-7	TRBD1	-	TRBV28	TGTGCCAGCAGCCTGGGACAGACCTACGAGCAGTACTTC	CASSLGQTYEQYF
TRBJ1-5	-	-	TRBV19	TGTGCCAGTAGTCTTGTTTTTGTTCGACGGAGTAGCGGTGACAATCAGCCCCAGCATTTT	CASSLVFVRRSSGDNQPQHF
TRBJ2-1	TRBD2	-	TRBV4-2	TGTGCCAGCAGCCAAGGCGGGAGCTCCTACAATGAGCAGTTCTTC	CASSQGGSSYNEQFF
TRBJ2-1	-	-	TRBV7-3	TGTGCCAGCAGCTTATACCCCAGTGGCAATGAGCAGTTCTTC	CASSLYPSGNEQFF
TRBJ1-5	-	-	TRBV2	TGTGCCAGCAAGGACATCAGCAATCAGCCCCAGCATTTT	CASKDISNQPQHF
TRBJ1-3	TRBD1	-	TRBV19	TGTGCCAGTAGTATAGCCCTGACAGGGGCACTTGGAAACACCATATATTTT	CASSIALTGALGNTIYF
TRBJ1-2	TRBD1	-	TRBV7-3	TGTGCCAGCAGCCTGGGGACAGGGGGTAACTATGGCTACACCTTC	CASSLGTGGNYGYTF
TRBJ2-1	TRBD2	-	TRBV6-6	TGTGCCAGCAGTTCACAGCGGGGGGTCTACAATGAGCAGTTCTTC	CASSSQRGVYNEQFF
TRBJ1-2	-	-	TRBV6-1	TGTGCCAGCAGTGAAAATACATCCGGCTACACCTTC	CASSENTSGYTF
TRBJ2-1	-	-	TRBV11-3	TGTGCCAGCAGCTCCGACCTCGGCGGGCCCAGGAATGAGCAGTTCTTC	CASSSDLGGPRNEQFF
TRBJ1-5	-	-	TRBV7-9	TGTGCCAGCAGCTTACGGGGGGCCGATCAGCCCCAGCATTTT	CASSLRGADQPQHF
TRBJ2-5	TRBD1	-	TRBV7-9	TGTGCCAGCAGCCGAAGGGACAGCATAGGGGAGACCCAGTACTTC	CASSRRDSIGETQYF